The next 14 T cell receptor beta chains were all read from a single sample in a study of blood T cell repertoires in COVID-19. Only in-frame clones appear in the TCRdb table, and some are missing; sequencing was by immunoSEQ multiplex PCR. The sample holds around 120,000 clones, about 88% seen once. The sequencing sample was made of peripheral blood. All receptors derive from a human donor in a cohort sampled during active COVID-19.

The rearrangement joins TRBV15 to TRBJ2-1, with TRBD2 matching over 16 bases. The CDR3 consists of 19 residues. Germline lookup yields CDR1 LNHNV and CDR2 YYDKDF (reference sequence). The J segment lost 7 bases and the V segment lost 1 base, leaving 10 bases of the junction unmatched. The CDR3 is CATSRAPGLAGGRWNEQFF. CDR3 bases: TGTGCCACCAGCAGAGCTCCGGGACTAGCGGGAGGGAGGTGGAATGAGCAGTTCTTC.

The chain is built from TRBV18 and TRBJ2-3; D remains ambiguous. Germline lookup yields CDR1 KGHSH and CDR2 LQKENI. This CDR3 is built from 12 residues. V was shortened by 1 base and J by 11 bases, with 10 bases between the two germline ends. The CDR3 loop reads CASSPLAVGQYF. CDR3 coding DNA: TGTGCCAGCTCACCACTGGCGGTCGGGCAGTATTTT.

The chain links TRBV29-1 to TRBJ2-1; TRBD2 might be the D (6 bases). V was clipped by 7 bases and J by 4 bases, with 17 bases between them. The V gene's germline CDR1 is SQVTM and CDR2 ANQGSEA. The CDR3 spans 14 residues. The CDR3 DNA reads TGCAGCGCCAAGCGGGCTGGGCGATACAATGAGCAGTTCTTC. This translates into CSAKRAGRYNEQFF.

V usage is TRBV28 and J usage is TRBJ2-7; 8 positions match TRBD2. The junction had 1 base not matched to a gene; V was cut back by 3 bases and J by 3 bases. The CDR3 has 13 amino acids. Germline V gene sequence: CDR1 MDHEN, CDR2 SYDVKM. CDR3 in DNA: TGTGCCAGCAGTTTCCTAGCGGGCTACGAGCAGTACTTC. Amino acid sequence: CASSFLAGYEQYF.

CDR3 in amino acids: CASSTGTVIYEQYF. The CDR3 DNA sequence: TGTGCCAGCAGCACCGGGACAGTAATTTACGAGCAGTACTTC. This chain links TRBV7-2 with TRBJ2-7; 7 bases agree with TRBD1. Trimming took 5 bases from V and 4 from J; bases not matched to a gene: 8. Germline CDR1 SGHTA, CDR2 FQGNSA. CDR3 size: 14 residues.

The chain employs TRBV1 and TRBJ2-3; whether TRBD2, the table's D call, matches the DNA was not checked. TRBV1 is an annotated pseudogene. CDR3 length: 15 amino acids. The CDR3 coding sequence is TGCACCAGCAGAGAAAGGGGGGGGGCCATAGATACGCAGTATTTT. Encoded protein: CTSRERGGAIDTQYF.

CDR3 residues: CASSQGDRLAGIFYEQYF. CDR3 bases: TGCGCCAGCAGCCAAGGGGACCGACTAGCGGGCATCTTCTACGAGCAGTACTTC. This rearrangement joins TRBV4-1 to TRBJ2-7; 10 bases agree with TRBD2. V was pared by 1 base and J by 3 bases, with 12 bases of the junction left unmatched. CDR1 and CDR2 (germline): MGHRA, YSYEKL. The CDR3 spans 18 residues.

V gene TRBV4-1 combines with J gene TRBJ1-1, with D perhaps matching TRBD1 (5 bases). V was shortened by 4 bases and J by 1 base, with 10 bases between the two germline ends. This CDR3 contains 14 residues. CDR1 is MGHRA and CDR2 is YSYEKL in the germline V gene. Here the CDR3 reads CASSLIQENTEAFF. Here the CDR3 DNA reads TGCGCCAGCAGCCTGATACAGGAGAACACTGAAGCTTTCTTT.

The rearrangement uses TRBV12-3 or TRBV12-4 and TRBJ2-1, with D perhaps matching TRBD2 (5 bases). V lost 8 bases, J lost 4 bases, and 9 bases lay in between. There are 12 residues in the CDR3. The CDR3 here is CASSEGYNEQFF. Here the CDR3 DNA reads TGTGCCAGCTCCGAGGGATACAATGAGCAGTTCTTC.

This clone was seen a handful of times. The J gene is TRBJ2-7, the V gene TRBV18; 9 nucleotides align to TRBD2. Germline V gives CDR1 KGHSH, CDR2 LQKENI. V lost 5 bases, J lost 2 bases, and 4 bases stayed unmatched. The length of the CDR3 is 14 residues. CDR3: CASSRAGGTYEQYF. CDR3 coding DNA: TGTGCCAGCTCAAGAGCGGGAGGCACCTACGAGCAGTACTTC.

The rearrangement uses TRBV7-2 and TRBJ2-5, with 9 bases aligning to TRBD2. The germline gives CDR1 SGHTA, CDR2 FQGNSA. The CDR3 runs 15 residues. V lost 6 bases to trimming and J lost 1 base; unmatched junction nucleotides: 6. The CDR3 spells CASSYSGGPQETQYF. Here the CDR3 DNA reads TGTGCCAGCAGTTATAGCGGGGGCCCCCAAGAGACCCAGTACTTC.

The chain carries TRBV5-1 and TRBJ1-4; D might be TRBD1 (5 bases). In germline, CDR1 is SGHRS, CDR2 YFSETQ. Trimming cost V 4 bases and J 7 bases, with 17 bases left between them. The CDR3 is made up of 15 amino acids. CDR3 DNA: TGCGCCAGCAGCCCGGGCGGGACTCGGGGTGAAAAACTGTTTTTT. This encodes CASSPGGTRGEKLFF.

J is TRBJ2-7 and V is TRBV27, with 10 bases that match TRBD2. The germline CDR1 and CDR2 sequences are MNHEY and SMNVEV (reference sequence). Trimming removed 5 bases from V and 4 bases from J; junction bases left unmatched: 5. The CDR3 is 14 residues long. The CDR3 bases are TGTGCCAGCAGTCCCCTAGCGGGAGATTACGAGCAGTACTTC. Translated, it gives CASSPLAGDYEQYF.

This chain connects TRBV18 to TRBJ2-7; TRBD1 is a possible D gene (5 bases). The CDR3 extends over 13 amino acids. Trimming left V 4 bases short and J 0 bases short, with 7 bases between. Germline V CDR1 and CDR2: KGHSH, LQKENI. CDR3 in DNA: TGTGCCAGCTCACGACAGAGCTCCTACGAGCAGTACTTC. This gives the protein CASSRQSSYEQYF.